These 29 T cell receptor beta chains were all obtained from the same sample, sequenced in a study of T cells in Graves' hyperthyroidism and ophthalmopathy. Regions amplified from RNA transcripts were the TCR beta CDR3 regions. First-round RT-PCR with HTBI primers amplified the TCR CDR3 region. Via MiXCR, TCRdb re-called the multiplex PCR reads, giving one row per CDR3 protein. This sample has a few hundred thousand distinct CDR3 sequences, with 35% to 55% found just once. Sequencing input: peripheral blood or thyroid tissue (not recorded which). Source of these receptors: a woman aged 18-29 years with Graves' hyperthyroidism.

The table lists this clonotype with many counts. The chain carries TRBV3-1 and TRBJ2-5, with unresolved D. CDR1 is LGHDT and CDR2 is YNNKEL in the germline V gene (reference sequence). The ends were cut back, 3 bases at V and 0 bases at J, with 2 bases in the middle. This CDR3 contains 12 residues. CDR3 DNA: TGTGCCAGCAGCCACCACCAAGAGACCCAGTACTTC. Translation: CASSHHQETQYF.

The rearrangement uses TRBV7-2 and TRBJ1-1, with D perhaps TRBD1 (5 bases). CDR1 and CDR2 from the germline V gene are SGHTA and FQGNSA. The CDR3 has 13 residues. V was trimmed by 3 bases and J by 12 bases, leaving 17 bases between them. CDR3 DNA sequence: TGTGCCAGCAGCTTTATGGGGACCGTTGGTACTTTCTTT. Residues: CASSFMGTVGTFF.

At least ten counts were recorded for this clonotype. This may arise from a read error, as a much more abundant clone is one base away. V gene TRBV3-1 combines with J gene TRBJ1-1; the match to TRBD1 covers 7 bases. CDR3 length: 14 amino acids. The V gene's germline CDR1 is LGHDT and CDR2 YNNKEL (reference sequence). J was trimmed by 3 bases and V by 3 bases; bases with no gene match: 4. Here the CDR3 reads CASSQTGRDTEAFF. The CDR3 DNA follows: TGTGCCAGCAGCCAGACAGGGAGGGACACTGAAGCTTTCTTT.

At least ten counts were recorded for this clonotype. V and J are TRBV20-1 and TRBJ1-3, with D possibly TRBD1 on 5 matching bases. V was cut by 6 bases and J by 0 bases, with 15 bases left in between. This CDR3 has 15 residues. From germline, CDR1 is DFQATT and CDR2 SNEGSKA (reference sequence). Here the CDR3 reads CSADGTQSSGNTIYF. CDR3 bases: TGCAGTGCCGACGGGACTCAGAGCTCTGGAAACACCATATATTTT.

This clonotype was detected ten times or more. The chain joins TRBV10-3 to TRBJ1-1; TRBD1 is a possible D gene (6 bases). Trimming removed 0 bases from V and 0 bases from J, with 14 bases in between. Germline assignment: CDR1 ENHRY and CDR2 SYGVKD. The CDR3 has 17 amino acids. CDR3 region: CAISESMTGAMNTEAFF. CDR3 DNA: TGTGCCATCAGTGAGTCGATGACAGGTGCCATGAACACTGAAGCTTTCTTT.

This clonotype appeared many times. This sequence joins TRBV19 and TRBJ1-3, with TRBD1 as a possible D gene (5 bases). V lost 3 bases and J lost 0, with 9 bases in between. CDR1 LNHDA and CDR2 SQIVND come from the germline V gene (reference sequence). The CDR3 contains 15 residues. The CDR3 DNA reads as TGTGCCAGTAGTATTCGACAGAGCTCTGGAAACACCATATATTTT. Translating it yields CASSIRQSSGNTIYF.

This clonotype was seen ten or more times. The chain carries TRBV7-9 and TRBJ2-2; the match to TRBD1 covers 12 bases. CDR3 length: 16 amino acids. J was trimmed by 7 bases and V by 5 bases; bases with no gene match: 8. The germline gives CDR1 SEHNR, CDR2 FQNEAQ (reference sequence). The DNA of the CDR3 is TGTGCCAGCAGCGCCGGGACAGGGGGCGAGAACGGGGAGCTGTTTTTT. Residues: CASSAGTGGENGELFF. The entire variable domain, with the rest obtained from reference TRBV7-9 and TRBJ2-2, is as follows: DTGVSQNPRHKITKRGQNVTFRCDPISEHNRLYWYRQTLGQGPEFLTYFQNEAQLEKSRLLSDRFSAERPKGSFSTLEIQRTEQGDSAMYLCASSAGTGGENGELFFGEGSRLTVL.

The chain uses TRBV27 and TRBJ1-1; D is unresolved. The V end was cut by 3 bases, the J end by 7 bases, with 15 bases between. From germline, CDR1 is MNHEY and CDR2 SMNVEV (reference sequence). The CDR3 spans 14 residues. The CDR3 here is CASSFGGRPGEAFF. As DNA, the CDR3 is TGTGCCAGCAGTTTTGGAGGGAGGCCAGGTGAAGCTTTCTTT.

This chain uses TRBV29-1 with TRBJ2-3, with unresolved D. Trimming pared 3 bases from V and 2 bases from J, leaving 9 bases between. Per germline, CDR1 SQVTM and CDR2 ANQGSEA. CDR3 length equals 13 residues. CDR3 residues: CSVEVAITDTQYF. CDR3 DNA: TGCAGCGTTGAGGTAGCCATCACAGATACGCAGTATTTT.

The chain joins TRBV12-3 or TRBV12-4 to TRBJ2-7; 11 bases are a match to TRBD1. This CDR3 comprises 16 residues. V lost 2 bases, J lost 3 bases, and 6 bases stayed unmatched. Here the CDR3 reads CASSLTGTGGLYEQYF. The CDR3 DNA reads TGTGCCAGCAGTTTAACCGGGACAGGGGGTCTCTACGAGCAGTACTTC.

The V gene is TRBV13, the J gene TRBJ2-3; 10 nucleotides line up with TRBD2. The length of the CDR3 is 16 residues. After removal of 2 bases from V and 3 bases from J, the junction contained 5 bases not matched to a gene. CDR1 and CDR2 (germline): PRHDT, FYEKMQ (reference sequence). In nucleotides, the CDR3 is TGTGCCAGCAGCTTAACCGGGACTAGCGCGACAGATACGCAGTATTTT. It encodes CASSLTGTSATDTQYF.

The chain combines TRBV29-1 with TRBJ1-2, with 7 bases lining up with TRBD1. Germline CDR1 SQVTM, CDR2 ANQGSEA. The V gene end was trimmed by 7 bases and the J gene end by 2 bases; junction bases not matched to a gene: 10. CDR3 size: 14 residues. For the CDR3, the DNA is TGCAGCGGGGCCACCGGGACAGAGAACTATGGCTACACCTTC. It translates to CSGATGTENYGYTF.

This clonotype was seen ten or more times. This chain links TRBV19 with TRBJ1-1, with 9 bases that match TRBD1. The germline V gene encodes CDR1 LNHDA and CDR2 SQIVND (reference sequence). The CDR3 loop spans 13 amino acids. V lost 4 bases, J lost 10 bases, and 7 bases stayed unmatched. CDR3 sequence: CASSTPGTGTAFF. The CDR3, as DNA: TGTGCCAGTAGTACGCCAGGGACAGGGACAGCTTTCTTT.

This clonotype is a singleton in its sample. This sequence joins TRBV29-1 and TRBJ2-5, with 7 bases fitting TRBD2. Germline V gives CDR1 SQVTM, CDR2 ANQGSEA. There are 16 residues in the CDR3. Unmatched junction bases numbered 17, after V lost 5 bases and J lost 5 bases. The CDR3 reads CSVSGGGRGSYETQYF. CDR3 DNA: TGCAGCGTTAGTGGTGGCGGGAGAGGTTCCTACGAGACCCAGTACTTC.

Details on this clonotype: One base away lies a much larger clone, so this may be a sequencing read error. The CDR3 nucleotides are TGCAGTGCCTTGTCCTCCCCGGGGGGGGAGCTGTTTTTT. It specifies CSALSSPGGELFF. The genes are TRBV20-1 and TRBJ2-2; tentative D call: TRBD2 (5 bases). V was pared by 6 bases and J by 8 bases, with 16 bases between. In germline, CDR1 is DFQATT, CDR2 SNEGSKA (reference sequence). This CDR3 has 13 residues.

This chain links TRBV19 with TRBJ1-6; D ambiguous. Germline V lookup: CDR1 LNHDA, CDR2 SQIVND (reference sequence). CDR3 length equals 15 residues. Deletions cut 6 bases from V and 7 bases from J, with 16 bases between. CDR3 bases: TGTGCCAGTAGCCTCACCCGGGCAGTCAATTCACCCCTCCACTTT. This encodes CASSLTRAVNSPLHF.

CDR3 sequence: CAISDRGLFF. DNA for the CDR3: TGTGCCATCAGTGACAGGGGGCTGTTTTTT. This rearrangement joins TRBV10-3 to TRBJ2-2; a possible D gene is TRBD1 (6 bases). The CDR3 covers 10 residues. V lost 3 bases, J lost 13 bases, and 6 bases lay in between. Germline loops: CDR1 ENHRY, CDR2 SYGVKD.

There are many counts of this clonotype. The rearrangement links TRBV7-2 to TRBJ1-6; no reliable D call. Germline-derived CDR1 and CDR2 are SGHTA and FQGNSA. With 5 bases removed from V and 9 bases from J, the gap between germline ends came to 14 bases. The CDR3 runs 14 residues. The CDR3 DNA reads TGTGCCAGCAGCCCTACACGGGAGGGTTCACCCCTCCACTTT. This encodes CASSPTREGSPLHF.

In its sample, this clonotype was seen a few times. The J gene is TRBJ2-2, the V gene TRBV7-9; 8 positions match TRBD1. Germline CDR1 is SEHNR and CDR2 is FQNEAQ (reference sequence). V shed 5 bases and J 7 bases; nucleotides not matched to a gene: 6. This CDR3 is built from 14 residues. For the CDR3, the DNA is TGTGCCAGCAGCCAAGGAGGGACAGGCGGGGAGCTGTTTTTT. It encodes CASSQGGTGGELFF. The full variable domain, rest sourced from reference TRBV7-9 and TRBJ2-2, is DTGVSQNPRHKITKRGQNVTFRCDPISEHNRLYWYRQTLGQGPEFLTYFQNEAQLEKSRLLSDRFSAERPKGSFSTLEIQRTEQGDSAMYLCASSQGGTGGELFFGEGSRLTVL.

The rearrangement uses TRBV29-1 and TRBJ2-2, with D unresolved. Trimming removed 4 bases at V and 0 bases at J, with 6 bases between. The CDR3 length is 13 residues. Germline values: CDR1 SQVTM, CDR2 ANQGSEA. CDR3 protein: CSVGKSNTGELFF. As DNA, the CDR3 is TGCAGCGTTGGTAAATCGAACACCGGGGAGCTGTTTTTT.

This clonotype was recorded many times. This chain links TRBV7-2 with TRBJ1-1; D ambiguous. Germline V CDR1 and CDR2: SGHTA, FQGNSA. This CDR3 contains 16 residues. V was trimmed by 5 bases and J by 2 bases, leaving 18 bases between them. The DNA for the CDR3 is TGTGCCAGCAGCCCTTCCCTAGTAGCCCTAAACACTGAAGCTTTCTTT. This translates into CASSPSLVALNTEAFF.

This clonotype was seen ten or more times. V and J are TRBV10-3 and TRBJ2-7; 12 nucleotides align to TRBD1. CDR1 ENHRY and CDR2 SYGVKD come from the germline V gene. V dropped 6 bases and J dropped 6; count of bases not matched to a gene: 6. CDR3 size: 14 residues. The CDR3 sequence is CAISPGQGAGEQYF. CDR3 sequence (DNA): TGTGCCATCAGCCCGGGACAGGGGGCTGGCGAGCAGTACTTC.

The rearrangement joins TRBV7-2 to TRBJ2-5; 7 nucleotides line up with TRBD1. The ends lost 6 bases at V and 5 bases at J; junction bases unmatched: 6. This CDR3 comprises 13 residues. The germline V gene has CDR1 SGHTA and CDR2 FQGNSA. CDR3 coding DNA: TGTGCCAGCAGTAGACAGGGTTTCGAGACCCAGTACTTC. Translated, it gives CASSRQGFETQYF.

This clonotype has at least ten counts. This sequence joins TRBV7-6 and TRBJ2-7; 7 nucleotides line up with TRBD2. J was trimmed by 7 bases and V by 3 bases; bases with no gene match: 12. Looked up from germline, CDR1 is SGHVS and CDR2 is FNYEAQ. The CDR3 has 15 amino acids. CDR3 DNA: TGTGCCAGCAGCTTTGATGTCGCGGGAGTGGGTGAGCAGTACTTC. Translating it yields CASSFDVAGVGEQYF.

In this sample, this clonotype turned up many times. DNA of the CDR3: TGCAGTGCTAGGTGGGGCACAGATACGCAGTATTTT. This translates into CSARWGTDTQYF. The chain uses TRBV20-1 and TRBJ2-3; D is ambiguous. Germline V gene lookup returns CDR1 DFQATT and CDR2 SNEGSKA (reference sequence). This CDR3 has 12 residues. V gave up 3 bases and J gave up 1 base, with 5 bases separating them.

This clonotype was counted a few times. V and J are TRBV4-1 and TRBJ2-7; a weak D match, TRBD2 (5 bases). Per the germline V gene, CDR1 is MGHRA and CDR2 is YSYEKL. The CDR3 length is 14 residues. Trimming removed 0 bases from V and 3 bases from J, with 9 bases in between. The CDR3 DNA reads as TGCGCCAGCAGCCAAGAACAACGGGACTACGAGCAGTACTTC. It codes for CASSQEQRDYEQYF.

The chain employs TRBV7-3 and TRBJ2-7; possible D gene TRBD1, 5 bases. Trimming took 4 bases from V and 4 from J, leaving 11 bases between them. Germline loops: CDR1 SGHTA, CDR2 FQGTGA. The CDR3 runs to 13 residues. CDR3: CASSSPGHYEQYF. The CDR3 DNA follows: TGTGCCAGCAGCTCACCTGGACATTACGAGCAGTACTTC.

This clonotype occurred many times. V is TRBV7-9 and J is TRBJ2-2; 11 bases align to TRBD1. The J segment lost 6 bases and the V segment lost 1 base, leaving 1 base of the junction unmatched. CDR1 and CDR2 from the germline V gene are SEHNR and FQNEAQ (reference sequence). The CDR3 is made up of 15 amino acids. The CDR3 DNA is TGTGCCAGCAGCTTAGGGACAGGGGGCTCCGGGGAGCTGTTTTTT. This encodes CASSLGTGGSGELFF. The full variable domain, rest sourced from reference TRBV7-9 and TRBJ2-2, is DTGVSQNPRHKITKRGQNVTFRCDPISEHNRLYWYRQTLGQGPEFLTYFQNEAQLEKSRLLSDRFSAERPKGSFSTLEIQRTEQGDSAMYLCASSLGTGGSGELFFGEGSRLTVL.

The V and J genes are TRBV7-9 and TRBJ1-1; 9 bases are a match to TRBD1. CDR3 size: 16 residues. The V gene end was trimmed by 4 bases and the J gene end by 7 bases; junction bases not matched to a gene: 13. Germline lookup yields CDR1 SEHNR and CDR2 FQNEAQ (reference sequence). The chain's CDR3 is CASSYPTGGATNEAFF. The CDR3 DNA reads as TGTGCCAGCAGCTACCCGACAGGGGGGGCGACTAATGAAGCTTTCTTT.